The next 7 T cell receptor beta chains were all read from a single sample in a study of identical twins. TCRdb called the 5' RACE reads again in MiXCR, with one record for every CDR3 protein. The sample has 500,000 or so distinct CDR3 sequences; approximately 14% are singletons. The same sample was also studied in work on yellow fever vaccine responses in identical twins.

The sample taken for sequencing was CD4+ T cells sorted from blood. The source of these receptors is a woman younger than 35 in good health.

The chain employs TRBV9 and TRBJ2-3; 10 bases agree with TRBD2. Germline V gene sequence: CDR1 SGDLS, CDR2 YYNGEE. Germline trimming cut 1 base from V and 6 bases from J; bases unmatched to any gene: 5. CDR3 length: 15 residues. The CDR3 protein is CASSVSGRAVDTQYF. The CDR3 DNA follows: TGTGCCAGCAGCGTAAGCGGGAGGGCCGTGGATACGCAGTATTTT.

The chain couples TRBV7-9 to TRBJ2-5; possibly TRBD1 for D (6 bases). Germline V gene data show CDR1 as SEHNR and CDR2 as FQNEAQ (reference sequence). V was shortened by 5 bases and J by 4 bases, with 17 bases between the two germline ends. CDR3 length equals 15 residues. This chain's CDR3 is CASSQGMSGAETQYF. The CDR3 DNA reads TGTGCCAGCAGCCAGGGCATGTCAGGGGCAGAGACCCAGTACTTC.

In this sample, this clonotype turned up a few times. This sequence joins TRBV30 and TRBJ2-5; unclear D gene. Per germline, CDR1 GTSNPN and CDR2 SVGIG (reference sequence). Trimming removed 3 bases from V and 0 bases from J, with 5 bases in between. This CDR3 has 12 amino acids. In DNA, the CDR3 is TGTGCCTGGAGGCCGTACCAAGAGACCCAGTACTTC. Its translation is CAWRPYQETQYF.

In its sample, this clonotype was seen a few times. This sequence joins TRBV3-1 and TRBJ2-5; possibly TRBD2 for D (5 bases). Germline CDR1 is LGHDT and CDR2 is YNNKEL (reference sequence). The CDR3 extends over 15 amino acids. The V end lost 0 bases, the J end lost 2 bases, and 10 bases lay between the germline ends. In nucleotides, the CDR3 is TGTGCCAGCAGCCAAGATGCCCTAGCTCAAGAGACCCAGTACTTC. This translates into CASSQDALAQETQYF.

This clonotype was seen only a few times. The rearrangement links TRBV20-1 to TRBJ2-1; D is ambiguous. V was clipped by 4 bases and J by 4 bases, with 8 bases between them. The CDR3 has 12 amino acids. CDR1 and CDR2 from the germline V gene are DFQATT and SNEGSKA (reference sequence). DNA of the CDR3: TGCAGTGCTATTACGTTATACAATGAGCAGTTCTTC. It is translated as CSAITLYNEQFF.

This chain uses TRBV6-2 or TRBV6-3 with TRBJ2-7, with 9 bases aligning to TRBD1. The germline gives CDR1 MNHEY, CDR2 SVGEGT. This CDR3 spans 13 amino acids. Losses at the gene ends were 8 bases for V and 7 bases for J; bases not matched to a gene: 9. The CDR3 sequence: CASRGTGFGEQYF. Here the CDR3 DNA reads TGTGCCAGCCGGGGGACAGGGTTTGGAGAGCAGTACTTC.

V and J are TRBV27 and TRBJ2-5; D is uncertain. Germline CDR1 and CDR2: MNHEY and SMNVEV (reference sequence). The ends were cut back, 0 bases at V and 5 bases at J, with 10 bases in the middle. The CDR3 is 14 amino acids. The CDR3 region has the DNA TGTGCCAGCAGTTTATCGCCCAGGTCGGAGACCCAGTACTTC. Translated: CASSLSPRSETQYF.